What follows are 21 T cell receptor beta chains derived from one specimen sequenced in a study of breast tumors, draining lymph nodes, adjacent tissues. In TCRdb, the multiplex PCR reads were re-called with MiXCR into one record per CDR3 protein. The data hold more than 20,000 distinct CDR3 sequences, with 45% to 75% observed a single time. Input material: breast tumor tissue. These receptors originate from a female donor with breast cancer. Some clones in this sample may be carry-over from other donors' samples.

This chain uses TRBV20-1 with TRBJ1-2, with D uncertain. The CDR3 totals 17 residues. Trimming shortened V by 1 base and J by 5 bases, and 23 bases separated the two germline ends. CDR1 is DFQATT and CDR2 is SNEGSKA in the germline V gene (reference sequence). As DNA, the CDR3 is TGCAGTGCTAGAGGCGTTTGGGCCCTGGCACTTGTGTATGGCTACACCTTC. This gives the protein CSARGVWALALVYGYTF.

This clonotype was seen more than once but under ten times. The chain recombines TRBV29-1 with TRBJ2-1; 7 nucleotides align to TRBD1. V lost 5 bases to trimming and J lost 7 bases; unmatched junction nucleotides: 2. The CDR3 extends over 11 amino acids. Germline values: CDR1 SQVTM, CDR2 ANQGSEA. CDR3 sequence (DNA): TGCAGCGTTACAGGGGATAATGAGCAGTTCTTC. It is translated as CSVTGDNEQFF.

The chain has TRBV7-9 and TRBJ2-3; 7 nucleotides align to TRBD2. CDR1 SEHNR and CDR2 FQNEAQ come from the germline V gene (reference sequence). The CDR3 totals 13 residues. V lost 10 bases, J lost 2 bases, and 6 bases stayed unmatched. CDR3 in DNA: TGTGCCATTGCGGGGGAACTCACAGATACGCAGTATTTT. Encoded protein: CAIAGELTDTQYF.

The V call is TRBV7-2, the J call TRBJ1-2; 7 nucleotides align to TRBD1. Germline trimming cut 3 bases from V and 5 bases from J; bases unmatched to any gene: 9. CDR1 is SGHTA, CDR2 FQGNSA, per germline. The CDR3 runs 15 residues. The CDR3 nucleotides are TGTGCCAGCAGCTTTTCCGGGACAGAAGGGTATGGCTACACCTTC. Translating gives CASSFSGTEGYGYTF.

The CDR3 DNA sequence: TGCAGTGCTACGGGGACTAGCGGGGGGCAAGCCTACAATGAGCAGTTCTTC. This translates into CSATGTSGGQAYNEQFF. The chain joins TRBV20-1 to TRBJ2-1, with TRBD2 identical over 15 bases. CDR3 length equals 17 residues. Per the germline V gene, CDR1 is DFQATT and CDR2 is SNEGSKA (reference sequence). V shed 4 bases and J 2 bases; nucleotides not matched to a gene: 6.

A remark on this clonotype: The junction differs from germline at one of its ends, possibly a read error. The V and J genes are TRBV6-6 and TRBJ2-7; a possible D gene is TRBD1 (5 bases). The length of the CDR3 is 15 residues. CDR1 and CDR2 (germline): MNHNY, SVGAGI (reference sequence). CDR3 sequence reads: CASSHSRLVGLEQYF. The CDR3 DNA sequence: TGTGCCAGCAGTCACTCTAGGCTAGTGGGGCTCGAGCAGTACTTC.

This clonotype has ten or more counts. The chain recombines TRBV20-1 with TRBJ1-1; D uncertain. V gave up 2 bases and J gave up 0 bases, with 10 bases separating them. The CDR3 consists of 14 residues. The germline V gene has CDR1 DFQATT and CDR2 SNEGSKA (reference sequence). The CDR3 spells CSARPGSVNTEAFF. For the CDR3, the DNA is TGCAGTGCTAGACCGGGCTCCGTGAACACTGAAGCTTTCTTT.

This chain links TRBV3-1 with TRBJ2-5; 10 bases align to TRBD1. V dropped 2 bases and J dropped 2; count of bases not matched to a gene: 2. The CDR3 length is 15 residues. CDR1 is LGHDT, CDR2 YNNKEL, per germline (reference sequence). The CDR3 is CASSQPGQGQETQYF. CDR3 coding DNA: TGTGCCAGCAGCCAACCGGGACAGGGGCAAGAGACCCAGTACTTC.

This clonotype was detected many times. CDR3 sequence (DNA): TGTGCCAGCAGATTAACGAGAGGGAACACCGGGGAGCTGTTTTTT. Protein product: CASRLTRGNTGELFF. The rearrangement uses TRBV7-9 and TRBJ2-2; D unclear. The CDR3 has 15 residues. In germline, CDR1 is SEHNR, CDR2 FQNEAQ (reference sequence). Trimming shortened V by 6 bases and J by 1 base, and 12 bases separated the two germline ends. Variable domain in full (rest from reference TRBV7-9 and TRBJ2-2): DTGVSQNPRHKITKRGQNVTFRCDPISEHNRLYWYRQTLGQGPEFLTYFQNEAQLEKSRLLSDRFSAERPKGSFSTLEIQRTEQGDSAMYLCASRLTRGNTGELFFGEGSRLTVL.

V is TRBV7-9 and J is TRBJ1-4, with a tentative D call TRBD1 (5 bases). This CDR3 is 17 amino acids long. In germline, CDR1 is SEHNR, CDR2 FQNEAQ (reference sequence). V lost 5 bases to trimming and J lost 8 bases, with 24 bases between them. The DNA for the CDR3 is TGTGCCAGCAGCCTGGGAAAGGGGTACTCAGACGGGGAAAAACTGTTTTTT. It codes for CASSLGKGYSDGEKLFF.

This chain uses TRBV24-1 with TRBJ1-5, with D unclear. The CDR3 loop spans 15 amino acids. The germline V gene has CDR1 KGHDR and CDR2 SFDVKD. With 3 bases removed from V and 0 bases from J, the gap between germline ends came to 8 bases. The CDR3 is CATSDTEASNQPQHF. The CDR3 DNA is TGTGCCACCAGTGATACTGAGGCTAGCAATCAGCCCCAGCATTTT.

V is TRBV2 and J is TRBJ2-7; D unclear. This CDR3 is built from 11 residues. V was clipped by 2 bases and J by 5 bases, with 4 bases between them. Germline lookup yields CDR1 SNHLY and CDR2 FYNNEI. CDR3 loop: CASSELHEQYF. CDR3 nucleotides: TGTGCCAGCAGTGAACTCCACGAGCAGTACTTC.

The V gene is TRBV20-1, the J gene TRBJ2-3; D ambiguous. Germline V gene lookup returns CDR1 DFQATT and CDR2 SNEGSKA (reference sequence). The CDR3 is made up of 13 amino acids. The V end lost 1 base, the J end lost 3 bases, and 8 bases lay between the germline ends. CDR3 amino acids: CSARGELTDTQYF. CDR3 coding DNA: TGCAGTGCTAGAGGAGAGTTGACAGATACGCAGTATTTT.

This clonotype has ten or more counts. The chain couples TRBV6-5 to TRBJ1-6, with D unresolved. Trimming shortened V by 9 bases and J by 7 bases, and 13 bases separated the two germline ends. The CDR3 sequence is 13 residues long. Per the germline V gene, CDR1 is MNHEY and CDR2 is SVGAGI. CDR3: CASVRDLNSPLHF. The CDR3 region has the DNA TGTGCCAGTGTGCGAGATTTGAATTCACCCCTCCACTTT.

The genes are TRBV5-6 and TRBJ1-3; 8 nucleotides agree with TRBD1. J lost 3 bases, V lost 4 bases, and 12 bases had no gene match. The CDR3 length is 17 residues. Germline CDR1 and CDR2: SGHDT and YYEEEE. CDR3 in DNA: TGTGCCAGCAGCGGATACCCGACAGGGGAGGATGGAAACACCATATATTTT. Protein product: CASSGYPTGEDGNTIYF.

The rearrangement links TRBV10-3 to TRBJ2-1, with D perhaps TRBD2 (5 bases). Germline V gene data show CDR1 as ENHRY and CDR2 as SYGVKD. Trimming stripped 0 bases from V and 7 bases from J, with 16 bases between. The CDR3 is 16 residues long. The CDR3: CAISESMAGEWNEQFF. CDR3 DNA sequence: TGTGCCATCAGTGAGTCGATGGCGGGTGAGTGGAATGAGCAGTTCTTC.

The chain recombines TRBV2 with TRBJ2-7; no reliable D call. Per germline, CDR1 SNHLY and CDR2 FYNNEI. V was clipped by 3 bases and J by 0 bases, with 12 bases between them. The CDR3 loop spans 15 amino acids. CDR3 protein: CASSEIIGISYEQYF. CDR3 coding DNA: TGTGCCAGCAGTGAGATTATAGGGATCTCCTACGAGCAGTACTTC.

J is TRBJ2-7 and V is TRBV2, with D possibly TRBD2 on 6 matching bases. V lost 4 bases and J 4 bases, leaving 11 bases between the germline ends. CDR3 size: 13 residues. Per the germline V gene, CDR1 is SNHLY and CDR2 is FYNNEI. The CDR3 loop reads CASSGDSGYEQYF. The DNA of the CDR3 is TGTGCCAGCAGTGGGGACTCCGGTTACGAGCAGTACTTC.

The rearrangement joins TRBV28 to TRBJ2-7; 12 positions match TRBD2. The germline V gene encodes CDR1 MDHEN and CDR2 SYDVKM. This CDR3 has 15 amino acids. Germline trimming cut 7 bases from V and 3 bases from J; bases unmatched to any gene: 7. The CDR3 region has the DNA TGTGCCAGCACCATAAGGACTAGCGGGATCTACGAGCAGTACTTC. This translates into CASTIRTSGIYEQYF.

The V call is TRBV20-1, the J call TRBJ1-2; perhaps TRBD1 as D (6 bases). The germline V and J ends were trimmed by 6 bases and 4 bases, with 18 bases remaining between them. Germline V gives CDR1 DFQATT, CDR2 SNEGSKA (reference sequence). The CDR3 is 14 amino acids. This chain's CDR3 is CSAPFQQGSYGYTF. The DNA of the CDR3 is TGCAGTGCCCCCTTCCAACAGGGAAGCTATGGCTACACCTTC.

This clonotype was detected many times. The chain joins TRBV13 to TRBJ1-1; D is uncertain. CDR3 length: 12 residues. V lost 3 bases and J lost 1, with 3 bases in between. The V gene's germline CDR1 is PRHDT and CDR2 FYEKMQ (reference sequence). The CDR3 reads CASSFQNTEAFF. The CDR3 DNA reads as TGTGCCAGCAGCTTTCAGAACACTGAAGCTTTCTTT.